Listed here is a single T cell receptor beta chain. The source of the sample is a study of monozygotic twins with inflammatory bowel disease. One entry per CDR3 protein, without DNA, is what TCRdb gives after re-calling the 5' RACE reads. Seen in this sample are some 83,000 distinct CDR3 sequences; the ten most common clones hold about 8%. The CDR3 contains 15 residues. The V gene's germline CDR1 is LGHDT and CDR2 YNNKEL (reference sequence). This clonotype originated in a human donor with ulcerative colitis or Crohn's disease, or a healthy co-twin of an affected twin (not recorded which). Sequenced input: blood. The J gene is TRBJ1-1, the V gene TRBV3-1. The chain's CDR3 is CASSREQSFGTEAFF.